The clone carrying this T cell receptor beta chain was detected only a few times. Antigen: not known. V lost 0 bases to trimming and J lost 0 bases, with 9 bases between them. CDR1 and CDR2 (germline): SGDLS, YYNGEE. CDR3 length equals 16 residues. After 5'RACE with constant-segment primers, TCR alpha and TCR beta cDNA libraries carrying sample barcodes and UMIs were obtained. MiXCR, run by TCRdb on the 5' RACE reads, gives a single entry per CDR3 protein. Seen here are roughly 250,000 distinct CDR3 sequences, about 17% observed once, and the top ten hold approximately 3.5%. This sample was included in a study of T-cell memory formation after mild COVID-19. Notes on the study in general: Day 15 to 85 contracting clones showed balanced CD4/CD8; day 15 to 37 expanders favored CD4+. Some responding clones appeared in pre-infection memory, suggesting cross-reactive memory joined.

The sequence was collected from a man aged 18 to 35 who had mild COVID-19 (a few samples of this study predate the infection). Cell type and time point are not known. Sequencing used PBMCs or a T cell subset sorted from them (not recorded which). The chain links TRBV9 to TRBJ2-2, with D hard to call. The CDR3 is CASSVVSNSNTGELFF. Written as DNA, the CDR3 is TGTGCCAGCAGCGTAGTTTCCAACTCGAACACCGGGGAGCTGTTTTTT.